The sequence of this TCR beta chain was determined in a study of blood T cell repertoires in COVID-19. About the research overall: Samples representing acute and convalescent COVID-19 were sourced from the United States, Italy and Spain. Sources were T cells, B-cell-depleted T cells, or PBMCs; the material itself was cDNA or gDNA.

This clone was seen only a few times. Clones were read by immunoSEQ multiplex PCR, and TCRdb kept only the in-frame ones, dropping some. The sample gives about 200,000 clones, about 90% of which show up once; under 2% is in the top ten. The CDR3 is 15 amino acids. Germline CDR1 and CDR2: SGHAT and FQNNGV. J lost 9 bases, V lost 4 bases, and 7 bases had no gene match. This clonotype originated in a man younger than 35 with active or convalescent COVID-19. The source material was peripheral blood. The chain is built from TRBV11-2 and TRBJ2-5; 14 bases match TRBD2. The CDR3 loop is CASSSKGLAGAAQYF. The CDR3 DNA sequence: TGTGCCAGCAGCTCTAAGGGACTAGCGGGAGCGGCCCAGTACTTC.